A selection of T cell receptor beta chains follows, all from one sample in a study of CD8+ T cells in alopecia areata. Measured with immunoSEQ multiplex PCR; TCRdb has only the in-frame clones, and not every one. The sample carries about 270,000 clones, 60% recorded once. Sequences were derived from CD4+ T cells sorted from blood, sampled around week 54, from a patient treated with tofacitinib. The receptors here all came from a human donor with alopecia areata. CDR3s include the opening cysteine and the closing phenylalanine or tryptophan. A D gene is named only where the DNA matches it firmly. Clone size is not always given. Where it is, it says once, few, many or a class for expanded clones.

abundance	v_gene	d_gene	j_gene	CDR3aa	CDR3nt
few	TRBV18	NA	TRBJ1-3	CASSPNISPGGNTIYF	TGTGCCAGCTCACCTAATATCTCCCCGGGTGGAAACACCATATATTTT
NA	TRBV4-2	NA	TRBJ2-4	CASSQDPGSGRAKNIQYF	TGTGCCAGCAGCCAAGATCCTGGTAGTGGAAGGGCCAAAAACATTCAGTACTTC
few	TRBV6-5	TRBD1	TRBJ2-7	CASSSGTAAYEQYF	TGTGCCAGCAGCTCCGGGACAGCGGCTTACGAGCAGTACTTC
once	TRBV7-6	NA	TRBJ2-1	CASSLGNTVNEQFF	TGTGCCAGCAGCTTAGGGAACACAGTTAATGAGCAGTTCTTC
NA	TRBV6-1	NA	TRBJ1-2	CASSEVDSGYTF	TGTGCCAGCAGTGAAGTGGATTCAGGCTACACCTTC
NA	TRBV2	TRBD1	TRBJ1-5	CASSPGGRGLGQPQHF	TGTGCCAGCAGTCCCGGGGGCAGGGGGCTGGGGCAGCCCCAGCATTTT
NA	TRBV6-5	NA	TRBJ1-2	CASSQGNYGYTF	TGTGCCAGCAGCCAGGGTAACTATGGCTACACCTTC
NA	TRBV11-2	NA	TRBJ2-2	CASTSGRQGYTGELFF	TGTGCCAGCACCTCGGGGAGGCAGGGCTACACCGGGGAGCTGTTTTTT
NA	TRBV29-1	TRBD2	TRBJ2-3	CSVAGASGVTDTQYF	TGCAGCGTTGCTGGGGCTAGCGGGGTCACAGATACGCAGTATTTT
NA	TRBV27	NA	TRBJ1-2	CASSPRTVNYGYTF	TGTGCCAGCAGTCCGAGGACAGTAAACTATGGCTACACCTTC
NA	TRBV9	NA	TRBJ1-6	CASSVARDRNSPLHF	TGTGCCAGCAGCGTAGCTAGGGACCGTAATTCACCCCTCCACTTT
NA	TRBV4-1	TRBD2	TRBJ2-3	CASSQAQGSGITDTQYF	TGCGCCAGCAGCCAAGCGCAAGGTAGCGGGATAACAGATACGCAGTATTTT
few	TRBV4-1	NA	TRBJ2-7	CASSQDDSPQAYEQYF	TGCGCCAGCAGCCAAGATGATTCTCCCCAAGCCTACGAGCAGTACTTC
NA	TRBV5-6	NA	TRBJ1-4	CASSFTGTEKLFF	TGTGCCAGCAGCTTTACCGGGACCGAGAAACTGTTTTTT
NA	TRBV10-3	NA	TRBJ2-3	CAISETTGVVTDTQYF	TGTGCCATCAGTGAGACTACGGGGGTGGTCACAGATACGCAGTATTTT
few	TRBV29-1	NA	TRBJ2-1	CSVDVQNNEQFF	TGCAGCGTTGATGTCCAAAACAATGAGCAGTTCTTC
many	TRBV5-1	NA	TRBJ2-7	CASSWAGAAGYEQYF	TGCGCCAGCAGCTGGGCGGGGGCGGCGGGCTACGAGCAGTACTTC
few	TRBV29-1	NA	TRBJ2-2	CSVALTDPGELFF	TGCAGCGTCGCGCTGACCGATCCCGGGGAGCTGTTTTTT
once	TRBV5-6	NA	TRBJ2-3	CASSFGTGTDTQYF	TGTGCCAGCAGCTTCGGCACTGGCACAGATACGCAGTATTTT
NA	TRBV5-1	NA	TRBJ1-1	CASTGGAEAFF	TGCGCCAGTACCGGTGGCGCTGAAGCTTTCTTT
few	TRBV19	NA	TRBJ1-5	CASRGQVDNQPQHF	TGTGCCAGCCGGGGGCAGGTCGACAATCAGCCCCAGCATTTT
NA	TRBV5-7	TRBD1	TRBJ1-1	CASSSSGQGDTEAFF	TGTGCCAGCAGCTCCTCGGGACAGGGGGACACTGAAGCTTTCTTT
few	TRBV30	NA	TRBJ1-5	CAWSDGANQPQHF	TGTGCCTGGAGTGACGGGGCAAATCAGCCCCAGCATTTT
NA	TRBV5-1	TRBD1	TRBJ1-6	CASSLGPGQTNSPLHF	TGCGCCAGCAGCTTGGGACCGGGACAGACTAATTCACCCCTCCACTTT
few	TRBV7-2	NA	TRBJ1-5	CASSFAGRSNQPQHF	TGTGCCAGCAGCTTCGCCGGGCGGAGCAATCAGCCCCAGCATTTT
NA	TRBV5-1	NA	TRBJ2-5	CASSTGTQGWETQYF	TGCGCCAGCAGCACCGGAACACAGGGATGGGAGACCCAGTACTTC
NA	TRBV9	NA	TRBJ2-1	CASSVGPQGSDNEQFF	TGTGCCAGCAGCGTAGGTCCACAGGGATCCGACAATGAGCAGTTCTTC
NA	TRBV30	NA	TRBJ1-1	CAYTTANTEAFF	TGTGCCTATACGACCGCTAACACTGAAGCTTTCTTT